The 30 T cell receptor beta chains reported below all come from one sample, sequenced in a study of cytomegalovirus exposure and HLA in healthy donors (dated by TCRdb to the late 2010s). To prepare the library, the immunoSEQ multiplex PCR assay was applied. Sourced from immuneACCESS, this table was stored by TCRdb with only in-frame sequences that have V and J called. A share of the clones is absent; for the studies checked, an unresolved V gene accounts for under half, and the remainder has no known explanation. This sample lists 130,000 to 150,000 clones; about 91% were detected once. The ten largest clones take up just under 8% of the sample. Sequenced material: PBMCs. Receptors originate from a woman under 30 in good health and CMV-seropositive.

This chain joins TRBV15 and TRBJ2-1, with TRBD2 matching over 13 bases. CDR3 length: 16 amino acids. Trimming removed 3 bases from V and 7 bases from J; junction bases left unmatched: 6. The germline V gene encodes CDR1 LNHNV and CDR2 YYDKDF (reference sequence). This chain's CDR3 is CATSSGLAGVLNEQFF. The DNA of the CDR3 is TGTGCCACCAGCAGCGGACTAGCGGGAGTTTTGAATGAGCAGTTCTTC.

The J gene is TRBJ2-7, the V gene TRBV4-1; D might be TRBD1 (6 bases). The germline V gene has CDR1 MGHRA and CDR2 YSYEKL. V was cut by 3 bases and J by 4 bases, with 7 bases left in between. This CDR3 is 12 amino acids long. The CDR3: CASSQTGYEQYF. Written as DNA, the CDR3 is TGCGCCAGCAGCCAGACAGGTTACGAGCAGTACTTC.

This chain links TRBV9 with TRBJ1-1; D perhaps matches TRBD1 (5 bases). The germline V and J ends were trimmed by 1 base and 0 bases, with 13 bases remaining between them. The length of the CDR3 is 16 residues. Germline CDR1 SGDLS, CDR2 YYNGEE. CDR3 coding DNA: TGTGCCAGCAGCGTATATAGGGGACTTTTGAACACTGAAGCTTTCTTT. Its translation is CASSVYRGLLNTEAFF.

The chain has TRBV20-1 and TRBJ2-7, with 9 bases aligning to TRBD2. The CDR3 is 11 amino acids. Germline lookup yields CDR1 DFQATT and CDR2 SNEGSKA (reference sequence). The ends lost 3 bases at V and 11 bases at J; junction bases unmatched: 5. CDR3 bases: TGCAGTGCTAGGCCTAGCGGGACGGAGTACTTC. It yields the protein CSARPSGTEYF.

This clone was detected only a few times. J is TRBJ1-1 and V is TRBV6-5; 9 bases are a match to TRBD1. Losses at the gene ends were 6 bases for V and 8 bases for J; bases not matched to a gene: 13. In germline, CDR1 is MNHEY, CDR2 SVGAGI. This CDR3 has 15 amino acids. The DNA for the CDR3 is TGTGCCAGCAGGACGCCCGGGACAGGGACTTCCGAAGCTTTCTTT. Translating it yields CASRTPGTGTSEAFF.

The chain carries TRBV5-8 and TRBJ1-4, with TRBD1 matching 8 bases. This CDR3 region has 15 residues. Germline V lookup: CDR1 SGHTS, CDR2 YDEGEE. The V gene end was trimmed by 2 bases and the J gene end by 5 bases; junction bases not matched to a gene: 5. The CDR3 spells CASSFRGQGNEKLFF. The CDR3 bases are TGTGCCAGCAGCTTTCGCGGACAGGGCAATGAAAAACTGTTTTTT.

This chain links TRBV19 with TRBJ1-1; 12 positions agree with TRBD1. With V trimmed by 6 bases and J by 9 bases, 11 bases remained unmatched. This CDR3 spans 15 amino acids. CDR1 and CDR2 from the germline V gene are LNHDA and SQIVND (reference sequence). CDR3 residues: CASRPSGTGGFKAFF. For the CDR3, the DNA is TGTGCCAGTAGACCCTCCGGGACAGGGGGCTTCAAAGCTTTCTTT.

V and J are TRBV27 and TRBJ1-1; TRBD1 matches 8 bases. Germline loops: CDR1 MNHEY, CDR2 SMNVEV (reference sequence). This CDR3 spans 19 amino acids. V trimming: 3 bases; J trimming: 5 bases; junction bases outside the gene matches: 20. Written as DNA, the CDR3 is TGTGCCAGCAGTTTTTTCGAGAAGATTCATCAGGGGGCTTGTACTGAAGCTTTCTTT. This gives the protein CASSFFEKIHQGACTEAFF.

This clone has a handful of counts. The V call is TRBV6-1, the J call TRBJ1-2; 7 bases fit TRBD1. The CDR3 spans 12 residues. V shed 5 bases and J 7 bases; nucleotides not matched to a gene: 4. In germline, CDR1 is MNHNS, CDR2 SASEGT. The CDR3 loop is CASSPRQGGYTF. As DNA, the CDR3 is TGTGCCAGCAGTCCAAGACAGGGTGGCTACACCTTC.

The chain employs TRBV6-1 and TRBJ2-4; TRBD2 aligns across 16 bases. Germline values: CDR1 MNHNS, CDR2 SASEGT. The CDR3 totals 17 residues. Germline trimming cut 0 bases from V and 16 bases from J; bases unmatched to any gene: 12. The CDR3 loop is CASSEALPGLAGGPSYF. CDR3 in DNA: TGTGCCAGCAGTGAAGCGCTTCCGGGACTAGCGGGAGGGCCTAGCTACTTC.

The chain couples TRBV7-8 to TRBJ1-3; no firm D call. Germline V lookup: CDR1 SGHVS, CDR2 FQNEAQ. The CDR3 has 17 amino acids. Trimming pared 1 base from V and 0 bases from J, leaving 13 bases between. This CDR3 is CASSLGPRAYSGNTIYF. CDR3 bases: TGTGCCAGCAGCTTAGGTCCGCGGGCTTACTCTGGAAACACCATATATTTT.

This clone appeared once. The V and J genes are TRBV6-5 and TRBJ2-1; 7 nucleotides agree with TRBD2. CDR1 is MNHEY and CDR2 is SVGAGI in the germline V gene. The junction had 13 bases not matched to a gene; V was cut back by 6 bases and J by 8 bases. The CDR3 consists of 15 residues. CDR3 protein: CASRPQTSRLDEQFF. The CDR3 DNA sequence: TGTGCCAGCAGGCCCCAGACTAGCAGATTGGATGAGCAGTTCTTC.

The rearrangement uses TRBV28 and TRBJ2-1; 11 bases agree with TRBD2. CDR1 and CDR2 (germline): MDHEN, SYDVKM. This CDR3 has 18 amino acids. Trimming at V came to 6 bases and at J to 3 bases, leaving 13 bases not matched to a gene. The DNA for the CDR3 is TGTGCCAGCAGATCCCCTGGGGGGGGGACTAGCGGCTACAATGAGCAGTTCTTC. It specifies CASRSPGGGTSGYNEQFF.

V usage is TRBV11-2 and J usage is TRBJ1-1, with D perhaps matching TRBD1 (5 bases). This CDR3 has 13 amino acids. The germline gives CDR1 SGHAT, CDR2 FQNNGV. Trimming left V 3 bases short and J 1 base short, with 6 bases between. The CDR3, as DNA: TGTGCCAGCAGCTTTCAGGGGAACACTGAAGCTTTCTTT. Protein: CASSFQGNTEAFF.

This chain connects TRBV19 to TRBJ1-2; 9 bases line up with TRBD1. The CDR3 extends over 13 amino acids. Germline CDR1 is LNHDA and CDR2 is SQIVND (reference sequence). Trimming cost V 10 bases and J 5 bases; bases outside gene matches: 8. CDR3: CATRGTGPYGYTF. The CDR3 DNA follows: TGTGCCACTCGCGGGACAGGGCCATATGGCTACACCTTC.

The rearrangement uses TRBV30 and TRBJ1-6, with 11 bases that match TRBD1. In germline, CDR1 is GTSNPN, CDR2 SVGIG (reference sequence). The trim removed 8 bases at V and 7 bases at J, leaving 1 base unmatched. CDR3 length: 12 amino acids. CDR3 region: CAGDRGNSPLHF. CDR3 DNA: TGTGCCGGGGACAGGGGGAATTCACCCCTCCACTTT.

The rearrangement joins TRBV6-1 to TRBJ2-7; 9 bases are a match to TRBD1. V lost 6 bases and J lost 6; bases outside the gene matches: 9. Germline V lookup: CDR1 MNHNS, CDR2 SASEGT. This CDR3 spans 14 amino acids. The CDR3 loop reads CASRAPGQGSEQYF. The CDR3 DNA reads TGTGCCAGCAGGGCACCGGGACAGGGCTCCGAGCAGTACTTC.

This rearrangement joins TRBV15 to TRBJ1-1; D is unclear. CDR1 LNHNV and CDR2 YYDKDF come from the germline V gene (reference sequence). The V gene lost 1 base and the J gene lost 2 bases, with 11 bases spanning the gap. The CDR3 runs to 15 residues. CDR3 protein: CATSRGFRENTEAFF. For the CDR3, the DNA is TGTGCCACCAGCAGAGGATTTCGGGAAAACACTGAAGCTTTCTTT.

J is TRBJ1-1 and V is TRBV27, with 8 nucleotides matching TRBD1. The CDR3 is 14 amino acids. The germline V gene has CDR1 MNHEY and CDR2 SMNVEV (reference sequence). The V segment lost 4 bases and the J segment 2 bases; nucleotides outside the gene matches: 3. The chain's CDR3 is CASSSQGANTEAFF. CDR3 DNA sequence: TGTGCCAGCAGTTCCCAGGGGGCAAACACTGAAGCTTTCTTT.

The chain has TRBV11-2 and TRBJ1-1; perhaps TRBD1 as D (5 bases). The CDR3 loop spans 14 amino acids. Germline lookup yields CDR1 SGHAT and CDR2 FQNNGV. V was trimmed by 5 bases and J by 10 bases, leaving 20 bases between them. As DNA, the CDR3 is TGTGCCAGCAGCCATCGGGCAGCTCCTGGGGCAGCTTTCTTT. Translation gives CASSHRAAPGAAFF.

This chain links TRBV4-2 with TRBJ1-5; D may be TRBD1 (5 bases). V was shortened by 0 bases and J by 1 base, with 7 bases between the two germline ends. The CDR3 has 15 residues. CDR1 is LGHNA, CDR2 YNFKEQ, per germline. The CDR3 DNA follows: TGTGCCAGCAGCCAAGAGAAGGGGAGCAATCAGCCCCAGCATTTT. As protein: CASSQEKGSNQPQHF.

This rearrangement joins TRBV11-2 to TRBJ1-1; 7 bases map to TRBD1. This CDR3 is built from 14 residues. Germline V gene lookup returns CDR1 SGHAT and CDR2 FQNNGV. V lost 3 bases and J lost 4; bases outside the gene matches: 5. The CDR3 sequence is CASSFWDSSTEAFF. The CDR3 nucleotides read TGTGCCAGCAGCTTCTGGGACAGCTCCACTGAAGCTTTCTTT.

The chain links TRBV29-1 to TRBJ2-5, with D tentatively TRBD2 (5 bases). CDR1 and CDR2 (germline): SQVTM, ANQGSEA. V was shortened by 3 bases and J by 0 bases, with 26 bases between the two germline ends. The length of the CDR3 is 19 residues. In DNA, the CDR3 is TGCAGCGTTGAGACATATAGACTACCGGCTAACTTTTACCAAGAGACCCAGTACTTC. It is translated as CSVETYRLPANFYQETQYF.

This clone has a single count. The chain couples TRBV9 to TRBJ2-7, with TRBD2 matching over 9 bases. The V and J ends lost 0 bases and 0 bases, in that order; junction bases with no gene match: 4. The germline CDR1 and CDR2 sequences are SGDLS and YYNGEE. The length of the CDR3 is 16 residues. For the CDR3, the DNA is TGTGCCAGCAGCGTAGTAGCGGGAGCAGGCTCCTACGAGCAGTACTTC. The encoded protein is CASSVVAGAGSYEQYF.

The gene calls are TRBV20-1 and TRBJ2-7; weak D call: TRBD1 (6 bases). V was trimmed by 5 bases and J by 7 bases, leaving 12 bases between them. Germline values: CDR1 DFQATT, CDR2 SNEGSKA (reference sequence). The CDR3 is 11 residues long. CDR3 coding DNA: TGCAGTGCTTCCGACAGGTTAGAGCAGTACTTC. Translated, it gives CSASDRLEQYF.

The chain links TRBV19 to TRBJ2-1; 14 nucleotides line up with TRBD2. The CDR3 has 14 amino acids. J gave up 8 bases and V 8 bases, and 5 bases lay outside the gene matches. Looked up from germline, CDR1 is LNHDA and CDR2 is SQIVND (reference sequence). In DNA, the CDR3 is TGTGCCAGTGCCGGGACTAGCGGGAGTGATGAGCAGTTCTTC. It specifies CASAGTSGSDEQFF.

The CDR3 loop reads CASSLNTGYSYEQYF. For the CDR3, the DNA is TGTGCCAGCAGCTTAAATACAGGGTATTCCTACGAGCAGTACTTC. The chain links TRBV7-2 to TRBJ2-7, with D possibly being TRBD1 (6 bases). The CDR3 has 15 amino acids. V was cut by 2 bases and J by 1 base, with 12 bases left in between. Germline V gene data show CDR1 as SGHTA and CDR2 as FQGNSA.

This clone has just a few counts. The rearrangement joins TRBV2 to TRBJ1-6, with D possibly matching TRBD1 (5 bases). Per the germline V gene, CDR1 is SNHLY and CDR2 is FYNNEI. This CDR3 contains 14 residues. Trimming stripped 6 bases from V and 4 bases from J, with 10 bases between. The CDR3 coding sequence is TGTGCCAGCAGCCGACAGTTATATAATTCACCCCTCCACTTT. As protein: CASSRQLYNSPLHF.

The rearrangement links TRBV9 to TRBJ2-3, with TRBD2 matching 11 bases. The trim removed 4 bases at V and 0 bases at J, leaving 10 bases unmatched. Per germline, CDR1 SGDLS and CDR2 YYNGEE. CDR3 length: 18 residues. CDR3 amino acids: CASSPRLAGGLSTDTQYF. The CDR3 coding sequence is TGTGCCAGCAGCCCTCGCCTAGCGGGGGGACTTAGCACAGATACGCAGTATTTT.

For the CDR3, the DNA is TGTGCCAGCTCACCAATGGGGGGAGAGACCCAGTACTTC. Protein sequence: CASSPMGGETQYF. The genes are TRBV18 and TRBJ2-5; D possibly corresponds to TRBD2 (6 bases). The CDR3 is 13 residues long. V shed 2 bases and J shed 4 bases, with 8 bases lying between them. CDR1 is KGHSH and CDR2 is LQKENI in the germline V gene.